This record looks at one TCR beta chain sequence and its context. Its antigen is as yet unknown. Ahead of DNA extraction, samples held roughly 0.9-10 million cryopreserved PBMC each. Run at survey level, the immunoSEQ assay was version v3.0. Assay: immunoSEQ multiplex PCR; the TCRdb copy retains only in-frame clones and omits some. The sample has some 16,000 clones; about 95% are singletons. The entry originates in a study of long-term antiretroviral therapy in people with HIV. Whole-study results and caveats: Spans of CDR3 length were tighter for HIV repertoires than for controls.

The V end lost 3 bases, the J end lost 0 bases, and 8 bases lay between the germline ends. Germline values: CDR1 KGHSH, CDR2 LQKENI. The CDR3 has 14 residues. The sample in question was unsorted PBMCs, obtained around 10 years after starting antiretroviral therapy. The V and J genes are TRBV18 and TRBJ1-2; no reliable D call. The receptor comes from a man aged 25 to 40 with HIV. Here the CDR3 reads CASSPTGTNYGYTF. In DNA form, the CDR3 reads TGTGCCAGCTCACCTACGGGGACTAACTATGGCTACACCTTC.